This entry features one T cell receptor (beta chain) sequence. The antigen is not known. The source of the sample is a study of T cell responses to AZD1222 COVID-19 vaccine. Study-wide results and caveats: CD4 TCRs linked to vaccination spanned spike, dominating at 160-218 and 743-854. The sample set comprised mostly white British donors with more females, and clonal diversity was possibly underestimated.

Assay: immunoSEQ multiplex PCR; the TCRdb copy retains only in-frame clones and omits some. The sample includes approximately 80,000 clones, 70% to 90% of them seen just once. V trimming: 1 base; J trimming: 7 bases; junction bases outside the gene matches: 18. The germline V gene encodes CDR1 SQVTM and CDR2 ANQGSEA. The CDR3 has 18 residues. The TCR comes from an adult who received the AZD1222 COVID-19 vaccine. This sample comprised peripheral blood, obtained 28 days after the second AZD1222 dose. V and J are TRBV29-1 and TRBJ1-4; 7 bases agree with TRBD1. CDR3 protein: CSVEGPDLDRAGTEKLFF. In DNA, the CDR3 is TGCAGCGTTGAAGGGCCGGACCTCGACAGGGCGGGGACTGAAAAACTGTTTTTT.